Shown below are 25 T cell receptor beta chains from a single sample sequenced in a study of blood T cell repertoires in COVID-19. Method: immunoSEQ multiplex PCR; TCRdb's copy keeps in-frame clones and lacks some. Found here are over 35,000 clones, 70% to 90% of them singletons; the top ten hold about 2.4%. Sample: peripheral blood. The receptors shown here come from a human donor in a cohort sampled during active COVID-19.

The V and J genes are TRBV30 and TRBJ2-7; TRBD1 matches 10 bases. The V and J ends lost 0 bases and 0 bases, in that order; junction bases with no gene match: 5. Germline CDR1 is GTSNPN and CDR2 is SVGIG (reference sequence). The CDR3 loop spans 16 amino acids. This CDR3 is CAWSVRWDRGSYEQYF. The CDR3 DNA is TGTGCCTGGAGTGTACGGTGGGACAGGGGCTCCTACGAGCAGTACTTC.

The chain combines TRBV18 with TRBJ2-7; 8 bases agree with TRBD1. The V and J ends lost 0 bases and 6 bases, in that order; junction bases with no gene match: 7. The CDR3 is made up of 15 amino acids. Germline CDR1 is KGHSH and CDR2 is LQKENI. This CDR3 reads CASSPPQGAFGEQYF. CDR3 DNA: TGTGCCAGCTCACCACCCCAGGGGGCTTTTGGCGAGCAGTACTTC.

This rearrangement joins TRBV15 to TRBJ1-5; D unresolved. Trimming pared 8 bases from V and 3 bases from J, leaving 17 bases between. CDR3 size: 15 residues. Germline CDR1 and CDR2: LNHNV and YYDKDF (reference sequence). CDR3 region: CATGLYSSYNQPQHF. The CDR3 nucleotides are TGTGCCACCGGCCTTTACAGTTCATACAATCAGCCCCAGCATTTT.

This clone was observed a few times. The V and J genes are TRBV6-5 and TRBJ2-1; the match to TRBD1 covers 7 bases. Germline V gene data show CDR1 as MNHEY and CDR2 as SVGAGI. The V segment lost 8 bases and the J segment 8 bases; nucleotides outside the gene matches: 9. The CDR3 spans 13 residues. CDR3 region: CASVPGQSDEQFF. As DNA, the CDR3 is TGTGCCAGCGTCCCGGGACAGTCCGATGAGCAGTTCTTC.

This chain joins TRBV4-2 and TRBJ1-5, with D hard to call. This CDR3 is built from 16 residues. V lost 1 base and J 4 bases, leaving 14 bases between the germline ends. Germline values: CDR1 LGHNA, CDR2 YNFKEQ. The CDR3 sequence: CASSQGEGGNNQPQHF. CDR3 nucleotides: TGTGCCAGCAGCCAAGGGGAAGGAGGCAATAATCAGCCCCAGCATTTT.

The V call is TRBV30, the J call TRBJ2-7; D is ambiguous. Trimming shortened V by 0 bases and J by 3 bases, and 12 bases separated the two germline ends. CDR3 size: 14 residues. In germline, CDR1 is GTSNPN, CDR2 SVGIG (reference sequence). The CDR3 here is CAWSVPNRDYEQYF. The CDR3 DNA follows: TGTGCCTGGAGTGTACCCAACAGAGACTACGAGCAGTACTTC.

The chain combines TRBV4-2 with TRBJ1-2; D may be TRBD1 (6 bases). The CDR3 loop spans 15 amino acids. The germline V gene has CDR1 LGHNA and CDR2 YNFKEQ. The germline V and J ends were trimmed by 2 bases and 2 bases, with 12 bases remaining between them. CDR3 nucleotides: TGTGCCAGCAGCCAACACGGACAGAACAACTATGGCTACACCTTC. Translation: CASSQHGQNNYGYTF.

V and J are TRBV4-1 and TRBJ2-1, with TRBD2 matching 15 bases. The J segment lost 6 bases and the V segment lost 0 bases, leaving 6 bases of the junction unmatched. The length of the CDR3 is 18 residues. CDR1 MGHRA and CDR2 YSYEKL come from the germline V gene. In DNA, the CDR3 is TGCGCCAGCAGCCAAGATGGGACTAGCGGGGGGAACCTCAATGAGCAGTTCTTC. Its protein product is CASSQDGTSGGNLNEQFF.

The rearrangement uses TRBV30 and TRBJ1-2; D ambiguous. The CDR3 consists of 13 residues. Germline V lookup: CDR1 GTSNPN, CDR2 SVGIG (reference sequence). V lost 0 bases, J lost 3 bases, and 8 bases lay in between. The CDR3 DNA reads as TGTGCCTGGAGTGTAGAGGGATACTATGGCTACACCTTC. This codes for CAWSVEGYYGYTF.

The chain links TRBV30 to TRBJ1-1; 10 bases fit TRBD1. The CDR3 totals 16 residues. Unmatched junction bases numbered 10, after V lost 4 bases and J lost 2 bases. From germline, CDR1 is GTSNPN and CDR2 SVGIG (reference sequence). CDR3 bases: TGTGCCTGGATTTCTGGGACAGGGGTTTTTAACACTGAAGCTTTCTTT. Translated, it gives CAWISGTGVFNTEAFF. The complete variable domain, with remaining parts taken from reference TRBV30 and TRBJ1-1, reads SQTIHQWPATLVQPVGSPLSLECTVEGTSNPNLYWYRQAAGRGLQLLFYSVGIGQISSEVPQNLSASRPQDRQFILSSKKLLLSDSGFYLCAWISGTGVFNTEAFFGQGTRLTVV.

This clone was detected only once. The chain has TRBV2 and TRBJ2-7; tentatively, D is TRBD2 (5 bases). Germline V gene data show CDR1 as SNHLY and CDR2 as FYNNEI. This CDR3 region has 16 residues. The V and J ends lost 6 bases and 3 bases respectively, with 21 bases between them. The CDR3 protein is CASSPRAHGMDYEQYF. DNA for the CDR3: TGTGCCAGCAGCCCCCGGGCCCACGGGATGGACTACGAGCAGTACTTC.

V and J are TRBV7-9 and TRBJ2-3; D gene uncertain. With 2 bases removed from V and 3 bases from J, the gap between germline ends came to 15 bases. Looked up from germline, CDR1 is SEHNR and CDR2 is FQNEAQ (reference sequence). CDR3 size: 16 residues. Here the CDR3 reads CASSLHRGGTTDTQYF. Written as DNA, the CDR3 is TGTGCCAGCAGCTTACATCGCGGCGGAACTACAGATACGCAGTATTTT.

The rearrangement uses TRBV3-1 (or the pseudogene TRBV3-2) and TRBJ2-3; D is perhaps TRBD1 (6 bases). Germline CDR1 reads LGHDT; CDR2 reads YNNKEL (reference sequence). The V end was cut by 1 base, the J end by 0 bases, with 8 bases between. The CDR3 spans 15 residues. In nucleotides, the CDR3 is TGTGCCAGCAGCCAAGGGACAGCTAGCACAGATACGCAGTATTTT. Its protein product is CASSQGTASTDTQYF.

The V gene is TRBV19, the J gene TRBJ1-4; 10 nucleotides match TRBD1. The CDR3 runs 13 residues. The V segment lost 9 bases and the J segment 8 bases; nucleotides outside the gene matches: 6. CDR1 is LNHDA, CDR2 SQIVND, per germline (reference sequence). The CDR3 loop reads CASRQGAREKLFF. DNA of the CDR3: TGTGCCAGCCGACAGGGGGCTAGGGAAAAACTGTTTTTT.

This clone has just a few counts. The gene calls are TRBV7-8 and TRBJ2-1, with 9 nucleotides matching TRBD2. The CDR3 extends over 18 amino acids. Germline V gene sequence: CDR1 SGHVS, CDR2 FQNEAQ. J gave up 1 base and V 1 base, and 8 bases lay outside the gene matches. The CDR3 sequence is CASSLVGGLARSYNEQFF. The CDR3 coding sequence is TGTGCCAGCAGCTTAGTTGGTGGACTAGCGAGATCCTACAATGAGCAGTTCTTC.

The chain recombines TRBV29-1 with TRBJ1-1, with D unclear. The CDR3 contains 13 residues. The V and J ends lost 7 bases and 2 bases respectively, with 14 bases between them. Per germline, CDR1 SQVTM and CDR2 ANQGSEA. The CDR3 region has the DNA TGCAGCGGCGGGATTGGAGGCAACACTGAAGCTTTCTTT. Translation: CSGGIGGNTEAFF.

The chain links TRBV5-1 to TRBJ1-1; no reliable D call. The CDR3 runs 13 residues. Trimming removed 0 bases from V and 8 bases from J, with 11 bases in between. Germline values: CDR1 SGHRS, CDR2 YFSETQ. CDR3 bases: TGCGCCAGCAGCTTGGGGGCGTCGGTGGAAGCTTTCTTT. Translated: CASSLGASVEAFF.

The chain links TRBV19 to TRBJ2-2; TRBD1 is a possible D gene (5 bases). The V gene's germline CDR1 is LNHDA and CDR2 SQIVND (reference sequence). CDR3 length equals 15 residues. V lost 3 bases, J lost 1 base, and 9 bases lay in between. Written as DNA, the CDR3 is TGTGCCAGTAGTATGCCGCAGGGGAACACCGGGGAGCTGTTTTTT. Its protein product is CASSMPQGNTGELFF.

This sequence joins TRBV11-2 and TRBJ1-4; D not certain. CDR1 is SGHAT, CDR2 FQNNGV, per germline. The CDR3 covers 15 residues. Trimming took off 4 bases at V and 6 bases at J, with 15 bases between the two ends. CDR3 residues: CASSSHQQSYEKLFF. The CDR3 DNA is TGTGCCAGCAGCTCCCATCAACAGTCCTATGAAAAACTGTTTTTT. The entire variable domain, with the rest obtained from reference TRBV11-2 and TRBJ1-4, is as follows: EAGVAQSPRYKIIEKRQSVAFWCNPISGHATLYWYQQILGQGPKLLIQFQNNGVVDDSQLPKDRFSAERLKGVDSTLKIQPAKLEDSAVYLCASSSHQQSYEKLFFGSGTQLSVL.

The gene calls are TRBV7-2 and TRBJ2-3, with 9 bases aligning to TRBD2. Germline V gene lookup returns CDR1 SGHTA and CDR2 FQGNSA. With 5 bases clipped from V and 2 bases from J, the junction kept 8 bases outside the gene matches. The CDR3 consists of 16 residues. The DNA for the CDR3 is TGTGCCAGCAGCCGTGGCGGGACTAGCCACACAGATACGCAGTATTTT. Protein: CASSRGGTSHTDTQYF.

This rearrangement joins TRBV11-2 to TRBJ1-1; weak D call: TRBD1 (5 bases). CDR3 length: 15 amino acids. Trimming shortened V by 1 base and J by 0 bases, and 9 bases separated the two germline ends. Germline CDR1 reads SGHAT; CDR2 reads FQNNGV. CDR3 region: CASSLVAGMNTEAFF. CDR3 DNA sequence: TGTGCCAGCAGCTTAGTGGCAGGGATGAACACTGAAGCTTTCTTT.

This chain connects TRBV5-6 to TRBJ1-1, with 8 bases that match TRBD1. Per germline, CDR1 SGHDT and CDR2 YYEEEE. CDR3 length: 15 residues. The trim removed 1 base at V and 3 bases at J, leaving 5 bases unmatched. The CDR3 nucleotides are TGTGCCAGCAGCTTGTGGGACAGGAGTGACACTGAAGCTTTCTTT. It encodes CASSLWDRSDTEAFF.

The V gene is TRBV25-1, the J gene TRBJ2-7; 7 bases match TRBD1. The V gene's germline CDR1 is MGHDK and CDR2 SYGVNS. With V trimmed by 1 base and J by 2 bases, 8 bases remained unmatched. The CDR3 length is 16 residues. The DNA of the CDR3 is TGTGCCAGCAGTGAATTCACACCGGGACAGACCTACGAGCAGTACTTC. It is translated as CASSEFTPGQTYEQYF.

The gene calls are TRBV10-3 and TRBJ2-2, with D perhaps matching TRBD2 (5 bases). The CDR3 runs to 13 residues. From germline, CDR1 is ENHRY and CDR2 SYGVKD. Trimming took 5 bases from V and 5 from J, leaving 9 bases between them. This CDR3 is CAISPTGTGELFF. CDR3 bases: TGTGCCATCAGTCCTACGGGGACCGGGGAGCTGTTTTTT.

CDR3 DNA: TGTGCCAGCAGTGTTGCGGGGGCCACTGAAGCTTTCTTT. Residues: CASSVAGATEAFF. The rearrangement uses TRBV14 and TRBJ1-1; D perhaps matches TRBD1 (6 bases). Trimming stripped 6 bases from V and 4 bases from J, with 12 bases between. The germline gives CDR1 SGHDN, CDR2 FVKESK. This CDR3 comprises 13 residues.